This TCR beta chain is drawn from a study of beta chain features in type 1 diabetes. Reverse transcription of all isolated RNA meant that expressed TCRB transcripts were sequenced. The method was immunoSEQ multiplex PCR; TCRdb's version includes in-frame clones alone and lacks a portion of them. The sample records 150,000 to 200,000 clones, approximately 13% being singletons. V lost 6 bases and J lost 1, with 9 bases in between. This CDR3 has 13 amino acids. Germline CDR1 and CDR2: SEHNR and FQNEAQ (reference sequence). This clone was observed a handful of times. Sequenced: central memory CD4+ T cells from blood. The source is a woman aged 18-29 years in good health. The gene calls are TRBV7-9 and TRBJ1-1; D uncertain. Written as DNA, the CDR3 is TGTGCCAGCAGTTACACACAGAACACTGAAGCTTTCTTT. It yields the protein CASSYTQNTEAFF.